This T cell receptor beta chain was documented in a study of Graves' ophthalmopathy and Graves' hyperthyroidism. Germline CDR1 is MNHNS and CDR2 is SASEGT. This CDR3 has 12 residues. The V gene lost 4 bases and the J gene lost 7 bases, with 7 bases spanning the gap. RNA transcripts were the template, and TCR beta CDR3 regions were amplified from them. The first round was an RT-PCR with HTBI primers, and the second round was a multiplex PCR. TCRdb re-derived calls from the multiplex PCR reads in MiXCR, one entry per CDR3 protein. The sample shows about 420,000 distinct CDR3 sequences, under 25% of them seen only once. This clonotype was seen at least ten times.

V usage is TRBV6-1 and J usage is TRBJ2-2; D is undetermined. The sample consisted of peripheral blood. This sequence was found in a woman younger than 30 with stable Graves' hyperthyroidism. The CDR3 is CASSVSGGELFF. As DNA, the CDR3 is TGTGCCAGCAGTGTCTCGGGCGGGGAGCTGTTTTTT.